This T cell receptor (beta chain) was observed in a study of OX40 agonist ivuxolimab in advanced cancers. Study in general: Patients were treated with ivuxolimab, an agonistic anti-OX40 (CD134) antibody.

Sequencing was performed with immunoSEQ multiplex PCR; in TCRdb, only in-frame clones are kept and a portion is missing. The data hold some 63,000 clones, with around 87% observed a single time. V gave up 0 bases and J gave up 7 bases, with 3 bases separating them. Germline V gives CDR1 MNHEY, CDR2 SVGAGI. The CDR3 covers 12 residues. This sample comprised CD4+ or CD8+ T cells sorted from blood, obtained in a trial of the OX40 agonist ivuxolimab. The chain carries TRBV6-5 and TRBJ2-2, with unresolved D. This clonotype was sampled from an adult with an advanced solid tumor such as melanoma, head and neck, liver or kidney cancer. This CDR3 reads CASSYSVGELFF. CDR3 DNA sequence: TGTGCCAGCAGTTACTCGGTCGGGGAGCTGTTTTTT.